What follows are 18 T cell receptor beta chains derived from one specimen sequenced in a study of PD-1 blockade in mismatch repair-deficient tumors. TCRdb keeps only in-frame clones here, not all; method: immunoSEQ multiplex PCR. The sample contains some 48,000 clones, around 77% of which appear only once. This specimen consisted of PBMCs, obtained before pembrolizumab treatment. The receptors were sampled from an adult with mismatch repair-deficient cancer.

The chain employs TRBV11-2 and TRBJ1-1; D remains unclear. CDR1 and CDR2 from the germline V gene are SGHAT and FQNNGV. CDR3 length: 16 residues. V lost 0 bases, J lost 1 base, and 12 bases lay in between. In DNA, the CDR3 is TGTGCCAGCAGCTTAGAATTTGGCAGCCGGAACACTGAAGCTTTCTTT. Translation gives CASSLEFGSRNTEAFF.

The rearrangement links TRBV30 to TRBJ1-1; D call uncertain. The V end lost 0 bases, the J end lost 1 base, and 9 bases lay between the germline ends. The CDR3 spans 14 residues. Germline CDR1 is GTSNPN and CDR2 is SVGIG (reference sequence). The CDR3 here is CAWSVELGNTEAFF. CDR3 bases: TGTGCCTGGAGTGTTGAGTTGGGGAACACTGAAGCTTTCTTT.

Only a few counts were recorded for this clone. This specimen includes other DNA sequences encoding the same CDR3. The chain combines TRBV7-9 with TRBJ2-7; 9 bases fit TRBD2. Germline-derived CDR1 and CDR2 are SEHNR and FQNEAQ (reference sequence). V shed 1 base, J shed 2 bases, and the junction held 6 bases outside the gene matches. The CDR3 contains 16 residues. The CDR3 region has the DNA TGTGCCAGCAGCTTAGGAGGTAGCGGGGGCACCTACGAGCAGTACTTC. Protein: CASSLGGSGGTYEQYF.

The CDR3 sequence: CASSPDFTGELFF. CDR3 in DNA: TGTGCCAGCAGCCCCGACTTCACCGGGGAGCTGTTTTTT. The chain links TRBV11-2 to TRBJ2-2; D unresolved. V was clipped by 5 bases and J by 4 bases, with 8 bases between them. This CDR3 is 13 amino acids long. CDR1 and CDR2 (germline): SGHAT, FQNNGV.

This rearrangement joins TRBV30 to TRBJ2-2; 8 bases map to TRBD2. CDR3 length: 15 residues. V lost 2 bases, J lost 1 base, and 3 bases stayed unmatched. Germline V CDR1 and CDR2: GTSNPN, SVGIG (reference sequence). Here the CDR3 DNA reads TGTGCCTGGAGTTCCGGGACTAGGAACACCGGGGAGCTGTTTTTT. Protein sequence: CAWSSGTRNTGELFF.

V gene TRBV27 combines with J gene TRBJ1-2, with TRBD1 matching 7 bases. Trimming removed 7 bases from V and 4 bases from J; junction bases left unmatched: 18. The CDR3 consists of 17 residues. The V gene's germline CDR1 is MNHEY and CDR2 SMNVEV (reference sequence). CDR3 residues: CASTNYRGGGFRYGYTF. CDR3 nucleotides: TGTGCCAGCACAAATTATAGGGGAGGGGGCTTTCGCTATGGCTACACCTTC.

The V call is TRBV13, the J call TRBJ1-1, with a weak D call TRBD1 (5 bases). Germline CDR1 reads PRHDT; CDR2 reads FYEKMQ (reference sequence). This CDR3 has 18 residues. V gave up 2 bases and J gave up 4 bases, with 23 bases separating them. The CDR3 DNA reads as TGTGCCAGCAGCTTAAATGGCCGACGGGGCGGATTGCGCACTGAAGCTTTCTTT. Translation gives CASSLNGRRGGLRTEAFF.

This clone was detected a few times. This sample includes further DNA sequences coding for the same CDR3. The rearrangement links TRBV27 to TRBJ2-1, with 8 bases lining up with TRBD2. The J segment lost 5 bases and the V segment lost 6 bases, leaving 3 bases of the junction unmatched. The V gene's germline CDR1 is MNHEY and CDR2 SMNVEV (reference sequence). CDR3 length: 13 residues. The CDR3 reads CASSLSGDNEQFF. The DNA of the CDR3 is TGTGCCAGCAGCCTTAGCGGGGACAATGAGCAGTTCTTC.

The genes are TRBV30 and TRBJ1-4; D gene ambiguous. The ends were cut back, 0 bases at V and 4 bases at J, with 6 bases in the middle. This CDR3 is built from 13 residues. The V gene's germline CDR1 is GTSNPN and CDR2 SVGIG (reference sequence). CDR3 bases: TGTGCCTGGAGTGTGGGAATTAATGAAAAACTGTTTTTT. Its protein product is CAWSVGINEKLFF.

This rearrangement joins TRBV5-5 to TRBJ2-1, with 9 bases aligning to TRBD2. Germline values: CDR1 SGHKS, CDR2 YYEKEE (reference sequence). Trimming removed 6 bases from V and 6 bases from J; junction bases left unmatched: 16. The CDR3 has 17 amino acids. The CDR3 sequence: CASTPGGGREGGNEQFF. The CDR3 DNA reads TGTGCCAGCACCCCGGGCGGTGGGCGGGAGGGAGGCAATGAGCAGTTCTTC.

This sequence joins TRBV19 and TRBJ2-1, with 8 bases that match TRBD2. V shed 5 bases and J 4 bases; nucleotides not matched to a gene: 1. The CDR3 is 13 residues long. Germline CDR1 reads LNHDA; CDR2 reads SQIVND (reference sequence). In DNA, the CDR3 is TGTGCCAGTAGTCTAGCGGGTTACAATGAGCAGTTCTTC. This sequence encodes CASSLAGYNEQFF.

V and J are TRBV2 and TRBJ2-3; 7 bases map to TRBD2. There are 16 residues in the CDR3. The junction had 5 bases not matched to a gene; V was cut back by 2 bases and J by 0 bases. Per germline, CDR1 SNHLY and CDR2 FYNNEI. The CDR3 DNA is TGTGCCAGCAGTGAATATATTAGCGGGAGCACAGATACGCAGTATTTT. The encoded protein is CASSEYISGSTDTQYF.

The chain uses TRBV7-2 and TRBJ2-7; TRBD2 matches at 8 bases. V shed 3 bases, J shed 0 bases, and the junction held 4 bases outside the gene matches. The CDR3 is 15 residues long. Per germline, CDR1 SGHTA and CDR2 FQGNSA. The CDR3 DNA is TGTGCCAGCAGCTTCGGCGGGACTAGCTCCTACGAGCAGTACTTC. It is translated as CASSFGGTSSYEQYF. The whole variable domain, filled in from reference TRBV7-2 and TRBJ2-7, reads GAGVSQSPSNKVTEKGKDVELRCDPISGHTALYWYRQSLGQGLEFLIYFQGNSAPDKSGLPSDRFSAERTGGSVSTLTIQRTQQEDSAVYLCASSFGGTSSYEQYFGPGTRLTVT.

This clone was counted between two and nine times. The DNA for the CDR3 is TGTGCCAGCAGCGCCCCCCCCAAGAGGCGGGAGAGCTACGAGCAGTACTTC. It encodes CASSAPPKRRESYEQYF. V gene TRBV6-4 combines with J gene TRBJ2-7; 7 bases fit TRBD2. The CDR3 is 17 amino acids. Trimming removed 6 bases from V and 3 bases from J; junction bases left unmatched: 17. Per germline, CDR1 MRHNA and CDR2 SNTAGT.

The chain carries TRBV29-1 and TRBJ2-7; unclear D gene. V was trimmed by 7 bases and J by 0 bases, leaving 10 bases between them. CDR3 length: 12 amino acids. Germline V gene lookup returns CDR1 SQVTM and CDR2 ANQGSEA. CDR3 in DNA: TGCAGCGCCCAAGTCGACTCCTACGAGCAGTACTTC. It codes for CSAQVDSYEQYF.

This sequence joins TRBV4-3 and TRBJ2-2; D gene ambiguous. The CDR3 totals 16 residues. With 3 bases removed from V and 0 bases from J, the gap between germline ends came to 11 bases. Germline-derived CDR1 and CDR2 are LGHNA and YSLEER. CDR3 residues: CASSQTPQANTGELFF. CDR3 nucleotides: TGCGCCAGCAGCCAGACACCTCAAGCGAACACCGGGGAGCTGTTTTTT.

The rearrangement joins TRBV2 to TRBJ2-7; D may match TRBD1 or TRBD2 (5 bases each). Germline V lookup: CDR1 SNHLY, CDR2 FYNNEI. The CDR3 extends over 14 amino acids. Trimming removed 6 bases at V and 5 bases at J, with 17 bases between. The CDR3, as DNA: TGTGCCAGCAGATCGGGCCCCCGGGGCGACGAGCAGTACTTC. Amino acids: CASRSGPRGDEQYF.

The J gene is TRBJ2-1, the V gene TRBV5-6; tentative D call: TRBD2 (5 bases). The CDR3 length is 16 residues. The ends were cut back, 2 bases at V and 0 bases at J, with 12 bases in the middle. Germline CDR1 and CDR2: SGHDT and YYEEEE. The CDR3 coding sequence is TGTGCCAGCAGCTTACGTCGGCGGGTCTCCTACAATGAGCAGTTCTTC. Its translation: CASSLRRRVSYNEQFF.